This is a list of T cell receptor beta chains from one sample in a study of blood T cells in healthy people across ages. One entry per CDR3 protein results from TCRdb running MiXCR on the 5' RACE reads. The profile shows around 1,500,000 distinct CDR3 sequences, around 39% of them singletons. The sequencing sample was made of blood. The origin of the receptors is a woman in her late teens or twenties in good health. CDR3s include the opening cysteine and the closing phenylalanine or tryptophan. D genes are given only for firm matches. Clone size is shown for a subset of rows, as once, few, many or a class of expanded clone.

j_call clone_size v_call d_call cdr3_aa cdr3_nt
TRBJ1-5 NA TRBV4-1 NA CASSPEGTSNQPQHF TGCGCCAGCAGCCCTGAGGGCACCAGCAATCAGCCCCAGCATTTT
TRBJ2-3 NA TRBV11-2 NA CASSPRDSPGDTQYF TGTGCCAGCAGCCCCCGGGACTCCCCTGGGGATACACAGTATTTT
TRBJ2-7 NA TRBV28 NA CASSSGTPQYNEQYF TGTGCCAGCAGTTCCGGGACTCCCCAGTACAATGAGCAGTACTTC
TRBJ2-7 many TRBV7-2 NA CASSLVVSDEQYF TGTGCCAGCAGCTTAGTAGTCAGCGACGAGCAGTACTTC
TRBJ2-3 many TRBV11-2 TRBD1 CASSLVRTGPDTQYF TGTGCCAGCAGCTTGGTACGGACAGGGCCAGATACGCAGTATTTT
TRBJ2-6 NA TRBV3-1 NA CATAHSGANVLTF TGTGCCACCGCCCACTCTGGGGCCAACGTCCTGACTTTC
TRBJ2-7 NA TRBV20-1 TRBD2 CSARSKLAGGLGEQYF TGCAGTGCTAGGTCGAAACTAGCGGGAGGGCTAGGCGAGCAGTACTTC
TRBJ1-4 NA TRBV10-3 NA CAINPGGGKDEKLFF TGTGCCATCAACCCCGGGGGGGGGAAGGATGAAAAACTGTTTTTT
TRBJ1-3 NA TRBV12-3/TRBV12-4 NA CASSLSLGGSGNTIYF TGTGCCAGCAGTTTAAGTTTAGGAGGGAGTGGAAACACCATATATTTT
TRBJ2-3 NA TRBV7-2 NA CASSLGPDRSTDTQYF TGTGCCAGCAGCTTAGGGCCCGACAGGAGCACAGATACGCAGTATTTT
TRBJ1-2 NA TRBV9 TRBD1 CASTLRGDRDYGYTF TGTGCCAGCACCCTACGAGGGGACAGAGACTATGGCTACACCTTC
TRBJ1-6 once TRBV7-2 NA CASSLGGQGPFYNSPLHF TGTGCCAGCAGCTTAGGGGGGCAGGGGCCCTTCTATAATTCACCCCTCCACTTT
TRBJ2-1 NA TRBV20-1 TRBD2 CGASGRGDNEQFF TGCGGTGCTAGCGGGAGGGGTGACAATGAGCAGTTCTTC
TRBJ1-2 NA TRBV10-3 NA CAISGGQENGYTF TGTGCCATCAGTGGGGGGCAGGAGAATGGCTACACCTTC
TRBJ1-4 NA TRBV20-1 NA CSAPRVLGTNEKLFF TGCAGTGCTCCTCGGGTCCTGGGGACTAATGAAAAACTGTTTTTT
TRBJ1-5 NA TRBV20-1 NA CSARDGAGDYSNQPQHF TGCAGTGCTAGAGATGGGGCAGGTGACTATAGCAATCAGCCCCAGCATTTT
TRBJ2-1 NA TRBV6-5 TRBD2 CASSYSSGLARREQFF TGTGCCAGCAGTTACTCGAGTGGACTAGCGAGACGCGAGCAGTTCTTC
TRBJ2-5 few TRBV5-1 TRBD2 CASSWELADQETQYF TGCGCCAGCAGCTGGGAACTAGCGGACCAAGAGACCCAGTACTTC
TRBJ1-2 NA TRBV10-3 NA CAISEFTVPVYGYTF TGTGCCATCAGTGAGTTCACAGTACCGGTCTATGGCTACACCTTC
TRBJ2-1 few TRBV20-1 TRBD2 CSARFRAGEYNEQFF TGCAGTGCTAGATTTAGGGCGGGAGAGTACAATGAGCAGTTCTTC
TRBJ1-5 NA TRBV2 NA CASSEAHNVGNQPQHF TGTGCCAGCAGTGAAGCCCACAATGTGGGCAATCAGCCCCAGCATTTT
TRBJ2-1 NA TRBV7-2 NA CASSLTDYSYNEQFF TGTGCCAGCAGCTTAACAGACTACTCCTACAATGAGCAGTTCTTC
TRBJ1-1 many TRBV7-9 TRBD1 CASSFWDRDNTEAFF TGTGCCAGCAGCTTCTGGGACAGGGACAACACTGAAGCTTTCTTT
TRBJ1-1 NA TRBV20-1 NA CSAMTQNTEAFF TGCAGTGCGATGACACAAAACACTGAAGCTTTCTTT
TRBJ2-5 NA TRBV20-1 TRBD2 CSANGLAGKETQYF TGCAGTGCTAACGGACTAGCGGGGAAAGAGACCCAGTACTTC
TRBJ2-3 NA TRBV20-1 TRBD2 CSARDWGGRTGTQYF TGCAGTGCTAGAGATTGGGGGGGTAGAACAGGTACGCAGTATTTT
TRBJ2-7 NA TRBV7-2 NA CASSLVPEQYF TGTGCCAGCAGCTTAGTTCCCGAGCAGTACTTC
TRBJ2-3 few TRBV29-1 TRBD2 CSVEDTLAGDTQYF TGCAGCGTTGAAGATACGCTAGCGGGAGATACGCAGTATTTT
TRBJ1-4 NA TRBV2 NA CASSEGVGSEDNEKLFF TGTGCCAGCAGTGAAGGGGTAGGGTCTGAGGATAATGAAAAACTGTTTTTT
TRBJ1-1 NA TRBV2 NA CASSETRGNTEAFF TGTGCCAGCAGTGAGACCAGGGGGAACACTGAAGCTTTCTTT
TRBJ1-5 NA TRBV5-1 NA CASRDIYRDDYSNQPQHF TGCGCCAGCAGGGACATCTACCGGGACGACTATAGCAATCAGCCCCAGCATTTT
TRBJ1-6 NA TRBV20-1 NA CSASPRGYNSPLHF TGCAGTGCTAGTCCCCGGGGATATAATTCACCCCTCCACTTT
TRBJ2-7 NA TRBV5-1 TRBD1 CASTGQGAGEQYF TGCGCCAGCACCGGGCAGGGGGCTGGGGAGCAGTACTTC
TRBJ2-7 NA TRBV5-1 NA CASSFGGDSYNEQYF TGCGCCAGCAGCTTCGGCGGGGACTCCTACAATGAGCAGTACTTC
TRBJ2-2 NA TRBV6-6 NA CATSPGTGELFF TGTGCCACCAGTCCTGGGACCGGGGAGCTGTTTTTT